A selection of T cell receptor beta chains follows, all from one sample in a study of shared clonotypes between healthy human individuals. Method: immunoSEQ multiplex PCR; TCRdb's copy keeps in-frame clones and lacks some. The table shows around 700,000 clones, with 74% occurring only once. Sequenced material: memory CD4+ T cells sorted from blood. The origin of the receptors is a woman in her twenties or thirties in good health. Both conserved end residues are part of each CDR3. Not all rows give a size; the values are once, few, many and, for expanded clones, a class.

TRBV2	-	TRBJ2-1	CASSTLAGGGSSEQFF
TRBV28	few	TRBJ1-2	CASSPRTGNYNYGYTF
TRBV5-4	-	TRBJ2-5	CASSPRTGGETQYF
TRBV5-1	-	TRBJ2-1	CASSLIAGGGYNEQFF
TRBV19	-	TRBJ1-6	CASSIEANSPLHF
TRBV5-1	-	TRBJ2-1	CASSLSNNEQFF
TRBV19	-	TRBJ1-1	CASTFSTGTMNTEAFF
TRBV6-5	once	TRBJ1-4	CASSKETGGGEKLFF
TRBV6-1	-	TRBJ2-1	CASEGGLAGDNEQFF
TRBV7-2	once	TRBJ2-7	CATGRRSNEQYF
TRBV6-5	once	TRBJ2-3	CASTGYTDTQYF
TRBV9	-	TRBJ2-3	CASSTSGTSGADTQYF
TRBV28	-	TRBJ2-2	CASSRPTSSAGELFF
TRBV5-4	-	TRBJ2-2	CASSAAGTDTGELFF
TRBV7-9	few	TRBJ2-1	CASSLGTSGSDEQFF
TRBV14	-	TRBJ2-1	CASSQWDEQFF
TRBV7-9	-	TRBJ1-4	CASSLGGGDNEKLFF
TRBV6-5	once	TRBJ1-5	CASSWDNSNQPQHF
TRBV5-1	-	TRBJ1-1	CASSTGPPEAEAFF
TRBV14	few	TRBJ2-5	CASSPLAGGPRWYF
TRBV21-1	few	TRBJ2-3	CASSPDRGRETDTQYF
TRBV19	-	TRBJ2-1	CASSIVGGTGNEQFF
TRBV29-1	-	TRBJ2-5	CSVPGGETQYF
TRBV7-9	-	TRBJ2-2	CASRRTGTGGRGPGELFF
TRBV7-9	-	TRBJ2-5	CASRDSSAQETQYF
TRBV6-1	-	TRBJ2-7	CASSEASDYEQYF
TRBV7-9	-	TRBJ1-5	CASSLVGSNQPQHF
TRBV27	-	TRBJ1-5	CASRRVSWQPQHF
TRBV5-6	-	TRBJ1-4	CASSSGGQEKLFF
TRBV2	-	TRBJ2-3	CASSELGKLLYF
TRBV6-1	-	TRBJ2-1	CASWAGQGNEQFF
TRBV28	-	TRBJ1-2	CASSPPGYYGYTF
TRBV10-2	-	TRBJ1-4	CAHRTGVPPTNEKLFF
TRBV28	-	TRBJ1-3	CASSSGLIGNTIYF
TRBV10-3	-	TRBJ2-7	CAIRNTGNSYEQYF
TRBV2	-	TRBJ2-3	CASSLASGSENTQYF
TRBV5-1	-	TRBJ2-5	CASSFNQGNQETQYF
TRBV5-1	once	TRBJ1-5	CASRPGVGHQPQHF
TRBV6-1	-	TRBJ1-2	CASSVEPTNYGYTF
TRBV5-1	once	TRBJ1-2	CASSLLRDFGYTF
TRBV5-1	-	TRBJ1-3	CASSQGTSGNTIYF
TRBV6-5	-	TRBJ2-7	CASSYQGKDEQYF
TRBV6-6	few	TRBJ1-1	CASSPGLNTEAFF
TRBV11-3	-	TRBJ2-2	CASSFSGATGELFF
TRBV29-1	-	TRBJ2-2	CSVGGGFIGELFF
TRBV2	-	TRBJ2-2	CASSFARGLTGELFF
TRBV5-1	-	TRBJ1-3	CASSPGRNSGNTIYF
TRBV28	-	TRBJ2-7	CASSTLSWGRNYEQYF
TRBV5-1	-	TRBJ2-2	CASSLGQGPAGELFF
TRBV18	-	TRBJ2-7	CASSPRLYEQYF
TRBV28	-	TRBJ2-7	CASTVTSGGGKQYF
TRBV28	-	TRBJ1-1	CASSRGGAGANTEAFF
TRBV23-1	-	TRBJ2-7	CAARQVAYEQYF
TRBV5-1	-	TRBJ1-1	CASSLTLRNTEAFF
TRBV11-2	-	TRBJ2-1	CASSSSGLAGTYNEQFF
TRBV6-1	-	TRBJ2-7	CASSELLGQGYEQYF
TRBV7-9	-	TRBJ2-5	CASSLGWETQYF
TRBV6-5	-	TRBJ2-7	CASRLTDRPYEQYF